A single sample is the source of the 11 T cell receptor beta chains below, sequenced in a study of T cells expressing NK-cell markers. Using the 5' RACE reads, TCRdb records one entry per CDR3 protein without DNA. The specimen's table records about 170,000 distinct CDR3 sequences. Sequenced: blood T cells: a sorted CD56 or NKG2C T cell subset, CD4+ or CD8+ T cells, or bulk PBMC T cells (not recorded which). Receptors were obtained from a man between 18 and 69 years old in good health.

The chain employs TRBV14 and TRBJ1-1; TCRdb's D call, TRBD1, is unchecked because there is no DNA. This CDR3 has 13 amino acids. Germline V CDR1 and CDR2: SGHDN, FVKESK. This chain's CDR3 is CASRDRVGTEAFF.

V is TRBV30 and J is TRBJ1-2. Germline assignment: CDR1 GTSNPN and CDR2 SVGIG (reference sequence). The CDR3 has 12 amino acids. The CDR3: CAWSRDLRGYTF.

The rearrangement links TRBV7-6 to TRBJ2-1; the D call from TCRdb, TRBD1, cannot be confirmed without DNA. This CDR3 is built from 16 residues. Germline V gene sequence: CDR1 SGHVS, CDR2 FNYEAQ. CDR3 residues: CASSLVGQGAFGEQFF.

This chain joins TRBV5-6 and TRBJ2-1; no DNA is available, so the TRBD1 call from TCRdb remains unchecked. This CDR3 is 15 amino acids long. From germline, CDR1 is SGHDT and CDR2 YYEEEE. CDR3 amino acids: CASSWVTRGGNEQFF.

The rearrangement uses TRBV6-1 and TRBJ2-7; TCRdb names TRBD2, which stays unverified in the absence of DNA. CDR1 and CDR2 (germline): MNHNS, SASEGT. This CDR3 has 15 residues. CDR3 residues: CASSATGSGGDEQYF.

The chain combines TRBV9 with TRBJ2-7; absent DNA, TCRdb's TRBD1 call cannot be checked. The germline gives CDR1 SGDLS, CDR2 YYNGEE. The CDR3 spans 13 residues. CDR3 sequence reads: CASSVGSGAEQYF.

The V gene is TRBV7-8, the J gene TRBJ2-5; TCRdb outputs TRBD1, but without DNA this stays unchecked. The germline V gene has CDR1 SGHVS and CDR2 FQNEAQ. The CDR3 extends over 15 amino acids. The CDR3: CASSSLQGFWETQYF. The variable domain in full, with the rest retrieved from reference TRBV7-8 and TRBJ2-5, is GAGVSQSPRYKVAKRGQDVALRCDPISGHVSLFWYQQALGQGPEFLTYFQNEAQLDKSGLPSDRFFAERPEGSVSTLKIQRTQQEDSAVYLCASSSLQGFWETQYFGPGTRLLVL.

This chain links TRBV7-9 with TRBJ1-5; with no DNA, the TCRdb D assignment of TRBD1 cannot be verified. The CDR3 consists of 17 residues. The germline V gene encodes CDR1 SEHNR and CDR2 FQNEAQ (reference sequence). The CDR3 loop is CASSPSPGQGGNQPQHF.

The J gene is TRBJ1-2, the V gene TRBV18. The CDR3 runs to 15 residues. In germline, CDR1 is KGHSH, CDR2 LQKENI. This chain's CDR3 is CASSLGEGQEYGYTF.

The chain recombines TRBV15 with TRBJ1-2; TCRdb's D call, TRBD1, is unchecked because there is no DNA. Germline loops: CDR1 LNHNV, CDR2 YYDKDF (reference sequence). CDR3 length: 14 amino acids. The CDR3 protein is CATSLTGNGYGYTF.

This chain uses TRBV29-1 with TRBJ2-3. Per the germline V gene, CDR1 is SQVTM and CDR2 is ANQGSEA. This CDR3 contains 12 residues. The CDR3 loop is CSVEDIADTQYF.